What follows are 8 T cell receptor beta chains derived from one specimen sequenced in a study of Ad26.COV2.S vaccination and SARS-CoV-2 variants. The repertoire was sequenced with immunoSEQ multiplex PCR; TCRdb's copy has only in-frame clones and lacks some. Of 360,000 or so clones in the sample, 87% are singletons; the top ten hold around 3.5%. Treatment here: around 19 received Ad26.COV2.S at low or high dose, single or two shots; about 5 received placebo; per-sample allocation not given. Sampling took place 63 days after the first vaccine or placebo injection. The source was peripheral blood, collected in a trial of Ad26.COV2.S vaccine versus placebo. These receptors came from a person aged 18-60 years who received the Ad26.COV2.S COVID-19 vaccine or a placebo.

The rearrangement links TRBV5-4 to TRBJ2-3, with unresolved D. This CDR3 region has 15 residues. Germline CDR1 and CDR2: SGHNT and YYREEE (reference sequence). Deletions cut 0 bases from V and 0 bases from J, with 8 bases between. CDR3 residues: CASSLGGKSTDTQYF. The CDR3 region has the DNA TGTGCCAGCAGCTTGGGGGGAAAGAGCACAGATACGCAGTATTTT.

The V and J genes are TRBV5-1 and TRBJ2-7; TRBD1 is a possible D gene (5 bases). This CDR3 is 16 amino acids long. Trimming stripped 1 base from V and 1 base from J, with 15 bases between. CDR1 is SGHRS and CDR2 is YFSETQ in the germline V gene. CDR3 nucleotide sequence: TGCGCCAGCAGCTTGACCAGGGTATCGAGTTCCTACGAGCAGTACTTC. Protein product: CASSLTRVSSSYEQYF.

The chain employs TRBV3-1 (or the pseudogene TRBV3-2) and TRBJ2-5; D gene unclear. The ends were cut back, 5 bases at V and 4 bases at J, with 11 bases in the middle. The CDR3 has 13 amino acids. Per germline, CDR1 LGHDT and CDR2 YNNKEL (reference sequence). In nucleotides, the CDR3 is TGTGCCAGCAGCTCCCCCGGTAGAGAGACCCAGTACTTC. As protein: CASSSPGRETQYF.

The V and J genes are TRBV4-1 and TRBJ2-5, with a tentative D call TRBD1 (5 bases). Trimming took 0 bases from V and 5 from J, leaving 7 bases between them. The CDR3 is 13 amino acids. The germline V gene has CDR1 MGHRA and CDR2 YSYEKL. The CDR3, as DNA: TGCGCCAGCAGCCAAGATGGGGCGGAGACCCAGTACTTC. Its translation: CASSQDGAETQYF.

The chain has TRBV7-9 and TRBJ1-6, with TRBD1 matching 11 bases. CDR3 length: 16 residues. Germline V CDR1 and CDR2: SEHNR, FQNEAQ (reference sequence). The V gene end was trimmed by 2 bases and the J gene end by 7 bases; junction bases not matched to a gene: 4. CDR3 protein: CASSLPGQGANSPLHF. The CDR3 nucleotides are TGTGCCAGCAGCTTACCCGGACAGGGGGCCAATTCACCCCTCCACTTT.

In this sample, this clone turned up a few times. The V gene is TRBV30, the J gene TRBJ1-2; TRBD1 aligns across 8 bases. Trimming took 3 bases from V and 5 from J; bases not matched to a gene: 5. CDR1 is GTSNPN and CDR2 is SVGIG in the germline V gene (reference sequence). CDR3 size: 13 residues. This CDR3 reads CAWRDRETYGYTF. The DNA for the CDR3 is TGTGCCTGGAGGGACAGGGAAACGTATGGCTACACCTTC.

About this clone itself: Other DNA sequences from this sample encode an identical CDR3 as well. CDR3 amino acids: CASSLDVNTEAFF. The CDR3, as DNA: TGTGCCAGCAGCTTAGATGTGAACACTGAAGCTTTCTTT. The chain recombines TRBV7-9 with TRBJ1-1; unclear D gene. Germline CDR1 is SEHNR and CDR2 is FQNEAQ (reference sequence). The CDR3 is 13 residues long. The V end lost 1 base, the J end lost 0 bases, and 3 bases lay between the germline ends.

This chain links TRBV6-5 with TRBJ1-6, with a weak D call TRBD1 (6 bases). The CDR3 is 16 amino acids. Deletions cut 2 bases from V and 7 bases from J, with 15 bases between. Germline assignment: CDR1 MNHEY and CDR2 SVGAGI. CDR3 in DNA: TGTGCCAGCAGTTACAGGCGGAGGGGGGAAAATTCACCCCTCCACTTT. The encoded protein is CASSYRRRGENSPLHF.